This paragraph covers one T cell receptor (beta chain) sequence. These data belong to a study of control samples from healthy donors and cancer patients. TCRdb's copy holds only in-frame clones and misses some; the assay was immunoSEQ multiplex PCR. The table lists 120,000 or so clones, around 90% of them singletons. Germline assignment: CDR1 SGHTA and CDR2 FQGNSA. V lost 10 bases to trimming and J lost 0 bases, with 10 bases between them. The CDR3 has 13 amino acids. The receptor was derived from a man between 40 and 49 years old in good health. The sequenced sample consisted of blood. The V and J genes are TRBV7-2 and TRBJ1-3; no clear D gene. This CDR3 reads CATSGISGNTIYF. The CDR3 DNA follows: TGTGCCACCTCAGGCATCTCTGGAAACACCATATATTTT. The full variable domain, its missing parts supplied by reference TRBV7-2 and TRBJ1-3, is GAGVSQSPSNKVTEKGKDVELRCDPISGHTALYWYRQSLGQGLEFLIYFQGNSAPDKSGLPSDRFSAERTGGSVSTLTIQRTQQEDSAVYLCATSGISGNTIYFGEGSWLTVV.